This T cell receptor (beta chain) originates from a study of T cell repertoires in cytomegalovirus infection. TCRdb itself ran the reads through MiXCR, one entry per CDR3 protein. The sample has approximately 910,000 distinct CDR3 sequences, about a third seen once; the top ten hold around an eighth. Study findings and constraints: CMV carriers with the relevant HLA were identified by cumulative public TCR beta family frequency. Predominance within the ex vivo response was attributable to HLA-C-restricted CMV-specific TCR beta clonotypes.

Germline CDR1 and CDR2: LGHDT and YNNKEL (reference sequence). CDR3 size: 12 residues. In the case of this clonotype: The target antigen is unknown. The junction differs from germline at one of its ends, possibly a read error.

The V gene is TRBV3-1, the J gene TRBJ1-4; D remains ambiguous. Here the sequenced sample was cultured CD8+ T cells from PBMCs, taken from culture after CMV antigen stimulation. The clonotype comes from a human donor in good health (CMV status not recorded). Some clones in this sample may be carry-over from other donors' samples. CDR3 nucleotides: TGTGCCAGCAGCGAAGATAATGAAAAACTGTTTTTT. Its protein product is CASSEDNEKLFF.